The 11 T cell receptor beta chains reported below all come from one sample, sequenced in a study of neurological immune-mediated disorders. TCRdb recomputed calls from the 5' RACE reads with MiXCR, one row per CDR3 protein. Among 71,000 or so distinct CDR3 sequences listed, 5% to 6% were seen once. Sequenced input: PBMCs. The receptors were sampled from a woman aged 25 to 45 with multiple sclerosis.

This clonotype was detected ten times or more. This chain uses TRBV20-1 with TRBJ1-4, with 7 bases that match TRBD1. The CDR3 contains 15 residues. Germline V lookup: CDR1 DFQATT, CDR2 SNEGSKA (reference sequence). Losses at the gene ends were 6 bases for V and 10 bases for J; bases not matched to a gene: 17. For the CDR3, the DNA is TGCAGTGCGCACTTCCTGTTAGACAGGGAAGTAAAACTGTTTTTT. This encodes CSAHFLLDREVKLFF.

In this sample, this clonotype turned up many times. This rearrangement joins TRBV20-1 to TRBJ1-5; TRBD1 agrees at 7 bases. V shed 8 bases and J 4 bases; nucleotides not matched to a gene: 11. Per the germline V gene, CDR1 is DFQATT and CDR2 is SNEGSKA (reference sequence). The CDR3 has 14 residues. The DNA of the CDR3 is TGCAGTACCTGGGACAGAAATTTTAATCAGCCCCAGCATTTT. Translation: CSTWDRNFNQPQHF.

This clonotype was picked up many times. V is TRBV20-1 and J is TRBJ1-1; D is uncertain. Germline loops: CDR1 DFQATT, CDR2 SNEGSKA (reference sequence). This CDR3 comprises 11 residues. Trimming removed 7 bases at V and 8 bases at J, with 14 bases between. CDR3 residues: CSGVGWSEAFF. CDR3 nucleotides: TGCAGTGGCGTAGGGTGGTCCGAAGCTTTCTTT.

This clonotype appeared many times. The rearrangement uses TRBV15 and TRBJ2-7, with D possibly TRBD1 on 5 matching bases. This CDR3 has 15 residues. Trimming removed 8 bases at V and 2 bases at J, with 19 bases between. From germline, CDR1 is LNHNV and CDR2 YYDKDF (reference sequence). The CDR3 spells CATPLWQGVTYEQYV. The CDR3, as DNA: TGTGCCACCCCCCTCTGGCAGGGTGTAACCTACGAGCAGTACGTC.

As for this clonotype: A read error may be the cause here, since a much bigger clone is one base away. The J gene is TRBJ1-6, the V gene TRBV5-1; D not certain. CDR1 and CDR2 from the germline V gene are SGHRS and YFSETQ. This CDR3 region has 14 residues. The chain's CDR3 is CASSLEAVNSPLNF. CDR3 DNA: TGCGCCAGCAGCTTGGAGGCGGTTAATTCACCCCTCAACTTT.

This clonotype was observed at least ten times. This chain joins TRBV3-1 and TRBJ2-7; D is unclear. Germline values: CDR1 LGHDT, CDR2 YNNKEL (reference sequence). CDR3 size: 13 residues. Trimming cost V 2 bases and J 5 bases, with 10 bases left between them. The chain's CDR3 is CASSQSLLDEQYF. DNA for the CDR3: TGTGCCAGCAGCCAAAGTCTTCTTGACGAGCAGTACTTC.

This clonotype was counted a few times. V is TRBV20-1 and J is TRBJ2-5, with 8 bases matching TRBD1. Germline V lookup: CDR1 DFQATT, CDR2 SNEGSKA (reference sequence). The CDR3 spans 14 residues. V lost 1 base, J lost 2 bases, and 3 bases stayed unmatched. CDR3 DNA sequence: TGCAGTGCTAGAGTAGGGACAGGTCAAGAGACCCAGTACTTC. This encodes CSARVGTGQETQYF.

This clonotype has ten or more counts. The rearrangement uses TRBV4-1 and TRBJ2-1; 14 nucleotides match TRBD2. The CDR3 loop spans 21 amino acids. Trimming cost V 1 base and J 9 bases; bases outside gene matches: 20. Germline lookup yields CDR1 MGHRA and CDR2 YSYEKL. CDR3 amino acids: CASSQVIGGRGLAGVRPEQFF. The CDR3 DNA follows: TGCGCCAGCAGCCAAGTTATCGGGGGTCGGGGACTAGCGGGAGTTCGTCCTGAGCAGTTCTTC.

This clonotype was seen repeatedly, ten times or more. The DNA of the CDR3 is TGTGCCAGCAGCAAGGGACCGTTCTACGAGCAGTACTTC. Its translation is CASSKGPFYEQYF. The chain combines TRBV5-8 with TRBJ2-7; D is perhaps TRBD1 or TRBD2 (5 bases each). There are 13 residues in the CDR3. The V gene's germline CDR1 is SGHTS and CDR2 YDEGEE. V shed 4 bases and J shed 3 bases, with 11 bases lying between them.

This clonotype occurred many times. This chain links TRBV4-1 with TRBJ1-4, with D maybe TRBD1 (6 bases). Looked up from germline, CDR1 is MGHRA and CDR2 is YSYEKL. The CDR3 totals 17 residues. V was shortened by 3 bases and J by 7 bases, with 21 bases between the two germline ends. The CDR3 sequence: CASSHRVAGGAGEKLFF. The CDR3 nucleotides read TGCGCCAGCAGCCATCGTGTCGCGGGGGGGGCTGGTGAAAAACTGTTTTTT.

This clonotype was seen repeatedly, ten times or more. J is TRBJ2-7 and V is TRBV15; maybe TRBD2 (6 bases). Germline V CDR1 and CDR2: LNHNV, YYDKDF (reference sequence). V lost 4 bases and J 1 base, leaving 8 bases between the germline ends. The CDR3 contains 13 residues. Written as DNA, the CDR3 is TGTGCCACCAGCACCGGGAGTTCCTACGAGCAGTACTTC. This codes for CATSTGSSYEQYF.